The 7 T cell receptor beta chains below all came from one sample that was sequenced in a study of T cell responses to AZD1222 COVID-19 vaccine. Some clones are missing from TCRdb's copy, which holds only in-frame ones; the method was immunoSEQ multiplex PCR. The sample comprises 120,000 to 150,000 clones, just over 90% of which are singletons, and 1.9% rests with the top ten. The starting material was peripheral blood, obtained 28 days after the second AZD1222 dose. These receptor sequences come from an adult who received the AZD1222 COVID-19 vaccine.

The chain joins TRBV5-1 to TRBJ2-1; 11 positions match TRBD2. There are 16 residues in the CDR3. The junction had 8 bases not matched to a gene; V was cut back by 4 bases and J by 5 bases. CDR1 is SGHRS and CDR2 is YFSETQ in the germline V gene. This chain's CDR3 is CASSTGLAGGHNEQFF. The CDR3 DNA is TGCGCCAGCAGCACGGGCCTAGCGGGGGGTCACAATGAGCAGTTCTTC.

J is TRBJ1-1 and V is TRBV3-1 (or the pseudogene TRBV3-2); D ambiguous. Germline V gene lookup returns CDR1 LGHDT and CDR2 YNNKEL (reference sequence). V lost 4 bases and J lost 7, with 10 bases in between. The CDR3 consists of 12 residues. CDR3 sequence reads: CASSPRGLEAFF. CDR3 coding DNA: TGTGCCAGCAGCCCCCGGGGTCTTGAAGCTTTCTTT.

The chain is built from TRBV30 and TRBJ1-1, with no clear D. Trimming left V 1 base short and J 6 bases short, with 18 bases between. Germline values: CDR1 GTSNPN, CDR2 SVGIG (reference sequence). This CDR3 is 15 amino acids long. The CDR3, as DNA: TGTGCCTGGAGTGGGAACTTACGGGGAGGAGCTGAAGCTTTCTTT. Amino acid sequence: CAWSGNLRGGAEAFF.

The chain uses TRBV30 and TRBJ2-1, with 7 bases aligning to TRBD2. The V segment lost 3 bases and the J segment 15 bases; nucleotides outside the gene matches: 11. Germline loops: CDR1 GTSNPN, CDR2 SVGIG (reference sequence). CDR3 size: 12 residues. The CDR3 DNA follows: TGTGCCTGGAGAGGAGTGGGAGGGCCAGGGTTCTTC. It specifies CAWRGVGGPGFF.

The J gene is TRBJ1-4, the V gene TRBV4-1, with TRBD1 matching 9 bases. Trimming at V came to 1 base and at J to 4 bases, leaving 1 base not matched to a gene. This CDR3 has 15 residues. Germline V lookup: CDR1 MGHRA, CDR2 YSYEKL. The CDR3 reads CASSQGDRDNEKLFF. The CDR3 DNA reads as TGCGCCAGCAGCCAAGGGGACAGGGATAATGAAAAACTGTTTTTT.

The chain links TRBV7-3 to TRBJ2-2; TRBD2 matches 8 bases. The V gene end was trimmed by 2 bases and the J gene end by 0 bases; junction bases not matched to a gene: 2. Germline V gene lookup returns CDR1 SGHTA and CDR2 FQGTGA. This CDR3 has 16 residues. The CDR3 region is CASSLRGGTNTGELFF. DNA of the CDR3: TGTGCCAGCAGCTTACGGGGGGGAACGAACACCGGGGAGCTGTTTTTT.

The chain recombines TRBV27 with TRBJ2-5; 7 bases map to TRBD2. The ends lost 3 bases at V and 2 bases at J; junction bases unmatched: 6. The CDR3 covers 15 residues. Germline CDR1 is MNHEY and CDR2 is SMNVEV (reference sequence). The CDR3 DNA reads as TGTGCCAGCAGTTTGGGGCGGGGGAGACAAGAGACCCAGTACTTC. This sequence encodes CASSLGRGRQETQYF.